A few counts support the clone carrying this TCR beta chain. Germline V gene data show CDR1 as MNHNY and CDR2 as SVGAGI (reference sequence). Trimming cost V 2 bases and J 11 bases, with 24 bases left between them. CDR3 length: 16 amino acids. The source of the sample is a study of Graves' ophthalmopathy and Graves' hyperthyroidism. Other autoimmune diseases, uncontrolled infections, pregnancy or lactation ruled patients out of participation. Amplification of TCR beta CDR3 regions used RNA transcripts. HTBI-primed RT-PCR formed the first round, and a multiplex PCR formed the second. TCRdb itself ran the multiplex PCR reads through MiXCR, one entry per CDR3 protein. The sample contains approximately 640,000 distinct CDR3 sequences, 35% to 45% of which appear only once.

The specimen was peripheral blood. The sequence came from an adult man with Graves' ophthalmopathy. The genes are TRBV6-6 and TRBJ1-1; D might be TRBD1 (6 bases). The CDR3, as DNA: TGTGCCAGCAGTTACCTCCTCGGACAGCTGAACGTATGGGCTTTCTTT. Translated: CASSYLLGQLNVWAFF.